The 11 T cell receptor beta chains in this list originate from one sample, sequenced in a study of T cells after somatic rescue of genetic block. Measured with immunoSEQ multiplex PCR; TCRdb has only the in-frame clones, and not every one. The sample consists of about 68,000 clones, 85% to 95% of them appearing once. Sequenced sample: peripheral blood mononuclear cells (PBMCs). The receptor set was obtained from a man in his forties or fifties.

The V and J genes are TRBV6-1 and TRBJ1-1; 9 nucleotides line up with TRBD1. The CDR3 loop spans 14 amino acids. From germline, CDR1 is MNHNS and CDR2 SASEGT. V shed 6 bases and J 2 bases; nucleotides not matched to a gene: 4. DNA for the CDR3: TGTGCCAGCAGCGTGGGACAGGGAAACACTGAAGCTTTCTTT. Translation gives CASSVGQGNTEAFF.

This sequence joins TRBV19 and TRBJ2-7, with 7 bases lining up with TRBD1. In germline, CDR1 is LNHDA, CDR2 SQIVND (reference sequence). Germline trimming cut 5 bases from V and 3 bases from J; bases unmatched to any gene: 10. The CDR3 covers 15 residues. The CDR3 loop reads CASSSLGPGGYEQYF. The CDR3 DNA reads TGTGCCAGTAGTTCGTTAGGGCCAGGGGGCTACGAGCAGTACTTC.

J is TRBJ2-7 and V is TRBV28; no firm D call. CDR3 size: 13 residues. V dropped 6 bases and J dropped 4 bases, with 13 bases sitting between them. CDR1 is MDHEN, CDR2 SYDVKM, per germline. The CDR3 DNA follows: TGTGCCAGCAGCTTCATAGGACCTTACGAGCAGTACTTC. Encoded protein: CASSFIGPYEQYF.

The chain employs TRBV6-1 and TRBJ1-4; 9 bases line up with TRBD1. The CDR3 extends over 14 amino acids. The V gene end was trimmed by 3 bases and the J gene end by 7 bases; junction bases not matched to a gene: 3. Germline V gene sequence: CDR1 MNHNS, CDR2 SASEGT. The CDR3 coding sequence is TGTGCCAGCAGTGAGGGGACAGGGAGTGAAAAACTGTTTTTT. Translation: CASSEGTGSEKLFF.

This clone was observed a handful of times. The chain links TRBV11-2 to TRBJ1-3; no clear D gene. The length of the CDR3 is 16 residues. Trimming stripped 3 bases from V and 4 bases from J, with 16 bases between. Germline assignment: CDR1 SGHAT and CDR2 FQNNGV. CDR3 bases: TGTGCCAGCAGCTTCCAACCCGGGGTAGGCGGAAACACCATATATTTT. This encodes CASSFQPGVGGNTIYF.

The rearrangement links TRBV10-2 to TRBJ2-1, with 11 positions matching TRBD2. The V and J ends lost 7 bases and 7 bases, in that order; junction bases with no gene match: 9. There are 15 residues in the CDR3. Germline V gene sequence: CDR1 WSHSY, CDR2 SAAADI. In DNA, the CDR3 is TGCGCCAGCATATGGGGGCTAGCGGGGGGTAATGAGCAGTTCTTC. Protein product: CASIWGLAGGNEQFF.

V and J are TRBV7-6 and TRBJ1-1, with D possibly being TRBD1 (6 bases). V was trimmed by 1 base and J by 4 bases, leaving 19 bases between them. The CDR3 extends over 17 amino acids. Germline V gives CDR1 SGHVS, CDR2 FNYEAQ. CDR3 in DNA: TGTGCCAGCAGCTTAGATGAAGGGGGACGTGGCGGCACTGAAGCTTTCTTT. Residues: CASSLDEGGRGGTEAFF. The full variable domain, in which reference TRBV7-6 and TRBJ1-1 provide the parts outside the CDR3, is GAGVSQSPRYKVTKRGQDVALRCDPISGHVSLYWYRQALGQGPEFLTYFNYEAQQDKSGLPNDRFSAERPEGSISTLTIQRTEQRDSAMYRCASSLDEGGRGGTEAFFGQGTRLTVV.

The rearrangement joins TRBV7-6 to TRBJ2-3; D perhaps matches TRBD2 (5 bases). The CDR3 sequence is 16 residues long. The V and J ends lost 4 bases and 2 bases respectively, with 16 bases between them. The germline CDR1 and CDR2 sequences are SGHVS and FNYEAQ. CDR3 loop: CASSYSERGTTDTQYF. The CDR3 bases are TGTGCCAGCAGCTACAGCGAACGGGGTACCACAGATACGCAGTATTTT.

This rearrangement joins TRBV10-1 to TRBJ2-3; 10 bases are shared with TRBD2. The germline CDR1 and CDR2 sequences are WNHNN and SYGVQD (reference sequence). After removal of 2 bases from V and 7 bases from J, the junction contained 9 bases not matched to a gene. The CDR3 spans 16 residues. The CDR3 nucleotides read TGCGCCAGCAGTGAGGTGGCTAGCGGGGGCACCAATACGCAGTATTTT. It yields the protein CASSEVASGGTNTQYF.

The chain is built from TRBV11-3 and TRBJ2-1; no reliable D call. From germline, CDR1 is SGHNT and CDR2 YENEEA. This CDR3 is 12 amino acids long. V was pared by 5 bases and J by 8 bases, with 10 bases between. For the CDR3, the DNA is TGTGCCAGCAGCACTCACTTGGATGAGCAGTTCTTC. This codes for CASSTHLDEQFF.

CDR3 coding DNA: TGTGCCAGCAGCCAAGGGACAGGGTGGCCTCACGAGCAGTACTTC. Translated: CASSQGTGWPHEQYF. This chain joins TRBV2 and TRBJ2-7; 9 bases align to TRBD1. The V and J ends lost 6 bases and 5 bases, in that order; junction bases with no gene match: 11. There are 15 residues in the CDR3. Germline V gene lookup returns CDR1 SNHLY and CDR2 FYNNEI.